This T cell receptor beta chain was recorded in a study of T cells in localized non-small cell lung cancer. Findings of the study overall: Clonality peaked in uninvolved adjacent lung rather than tumor. Adjacent lung held a median roughly 50 of the top 100 tumor clones.

Germline assignment: CDR1 GTSNPN and CDR2 SVGIG (reference sequence). The ends were cut back, 2 bases at V and 7 bases at J, with 17 bases in the middle. This CDR3 region has 14 residues. As concerns this clone: Antigen specificity is unknown.

Measured with immunoSEQ multiplex PCR; TCRdb has only the in-frame clones, and not every one. The data show about 40,000 clones, around 85% seen once. The chain joins TRBV30 to TRBJ2-5; D ambiguous. The source was peripheral blood, collected before any cancer treatment. This TCR derives from a man aged 40 to 69 with stage I lung adenocarcinoma. The CDR3, as DNA: TGTGCCTGGAGTATCCAAATAGAGGTCGGGACCCAGTACTTC. It specifies CAWSIQIEVGTQYF.